This T cell receptor beta chain was retrieved from a study of blood T cell repertoires in COVID-19. In the study overall: The United States, Italy and Spain supplied acute and convalescent COVID-19 samples.

Germline CDR1 and CDR2: SGHNT and YYREEE (reference sequence). The CDR3 totals 16 residues. Under the authors' procedure: Amplification from reference gene primers served as the basis for estimated nucleated cell counts. Clones were read by immunoSEQ multiplex PCR, and TCRdb kept only the in-frame ones, dropping some. V and J calls and clone size are copied from that table; D and trimming were computed from the DNA. The sample lists about 170,000 clones; under 80% were seen once. Regarding this clone: An end of the junction does not agree with germline; a read error may underlie this.

The clonotype was recovered from a woman of 80 years or more with acute or convalescent COVID-19. Sequences were obtained from peripheral blood. The V call is TRBV5-4, the J call TRBJ2-2; TRBD1 matches 10 bases. CDR3 loop: CVSSLAGTGVIGELFF. The CDR3 coding sequence is TGTGTCAGCAGCTTGGCCGGGACAGGGGTGATCGGGGAGCTGTTTTTT.